One sample yielded the 26 T cell receptor beta chains listed below, sequenced in a study of OX40 agonist ivuxolimab in advanced cancers. Some clones are missing from TCRdb's copy, which holds only in-frame ones; the method was immunoSEQ multiplex PCR. This sample has about 73,000 clones, with more than 85% found just once. This sample comprised CD4+ or CD8+ T cells sorted from blood, obtained in a trial of the OX40 agonist ivuxolimab. The receptors come from an adult with an advanced solid tumor such as melanoma, head and neck, liver or kidney cancer.

This clone has only one observation. This chain links TRBV11-2 with TRBJ2-5; D may be TRBD2 (5 bases). The CDR3 is 14 residues long. CDR1 is SGHAT, CDR2 FQNNGV, per germline. V lost 3 bases and J 6 bases, leaving 14 bases between the germline ends. Written as DNA, the CDR3 is TGTGCCAGCAGCTTGGCCGGAGGCAAAAAGACCCAGTACTTC. It codes for CASSLAGGKKTQYF.

This chain joins TRBV5-1 and TRBJ1-2; D is perhaps TRBD1 (5 bases). V was shortened by 6 bases and J by 0 bases, with 12 bases between the two germline ends. This CDR3 spans 14 amino acids. Germline V gives CDR1 SGHRS, CDR2 YFSETQ. CDR3 in DNA: TGCGCCAGCACCTTTGGGGGAGCTAACTATGGCTACACCTTC. It encodes CASTFGGANYGYTF.

This chain joins TRBV27 and TRBJ2-2; TRBD1 agrees at 8 bases. The CDR3 has 14 residues. Trimming took 3 bases from V and 4 from J; bases not matched to a gene: 1. Germline-derived CDR1 and CDR2 are MNHEY and SMNVEV (reference sequence). The CDR3 is CASSFTGGTGELFF. In nucleotides, the CDR3 is TGTGCCAGCAGTTTCACAGGGGGCACCGGGGAGCTGTTTTTT.

This clone was observed a few times. V gene TRBV9 combines with J gene TRBJ1-2, with unresolved D. The CDR3 extends over 14 amino acids. Trimming pared 4 bases from V and 5 bases from J, leaving 15 bases between. CDR1 and CDR2 (germline): SGDLS, YYNGEE. The DNA for the CDR3 is TGTGCCAGCAGCCCGATGAGGGAAGGTTATGGCTACACCTTC. The encoded protein is CASSPMREGYGYTF.

This clone was detected only once. The CDR3 is CASSNLYQETQYF. As DNA, the CDR3 is TGCGCCAGCAGCAATCTGTACCAAGAGACCCAGTACTTC. V gene TRBV5-1 combines with J gene TRBJ2-5; D unclear. In germline, CDR1 is SGHRS, CDR2 YFSETQ. This CDR3 contains 13 residues. Trimming left V 4 bases short and J 0 bases short, with 7 bases between.

This clone occurred a few times. The chain is built from TRBV7-3 and TRBJ2-3; D is perhaps TRBD2 (6 bases). The CDR3 contains 13 residues. The germline gives CDR1 SGHTA, CDR2 FQGTGA. The V end was cut by 5 bases, the J end by 2 bases, with 8 bases between. CDR3 sequence reads: CASSRDSTDTQYF. The CDR3 nucleotides are TGTGCCAGCAGCCGGGACTCCACAGATACGCAGTATTTT.

The rearrangement joins TRBV6-6 to TRBJ2-2; D gene ambiguous. The CDR3 extends over 12 amino acids. The V and J ends lost 3 bases and 5 bases respectively, with 4 bases between them. Germline CDR1 is MNHNY and CDR2 is SVGAGI (reference sequence). The chain's CDR3 is CASSYRTGELFF. CDR3 bases: TGTGCCAGCAGTTATCGGACCGGGGAGCTGTTTTTT.

This chain connects TRBV10-3 to TRBJ1-5; no reliable D call. The V and J ends lost 4 bases and 6 bases respectively, with 19 bases between them. CDR3 size: 16 residues. In germline, CDR1 is ENHRY, CDR2 SYGVKD. This CDR3 reads CAISANAQSAGQPQHF. CDR3 in DNA: TGTGCCATCAGTGCCAACGCCCAGTCGGCTGGTCAGCCCCAGCATTTT.

This chain connects TRBV5-8 to TRBJ2-7; TRBD2 matches 8 bases. CDR1 SGHTS and CDR2 YDEGEE come from the germline V gene. CDR3 length: 13 amino acids. The V segment lost 4 bases and the J segment 3 bases; nucleotides outside the gene matches: 3. As DNA, the CDR3 is TGTGCCAGCAGCCCGGGACTAGACTACGAGCAGTACTTC. This translates into CASSPGLDYEQYF.

The V gene is TRBV7-3, the J gene TRBJ1-1; D may be TRBD1 (5 bases). Trimming pared 5 bases from V and 1 base from J, leaving 8 bases between. The CDR3 covers 13 residues. The germline V gene has CDR1 SGHTA and CDR2 FQGTGA. CDR3 bases: TGTGCCAGCAGCGCAACAGGGAACACTGAAGCTTTCTTT. Protein: CASSATGNTEAFF.

The chain joins TRBV4-1 to TRBJ2-3; D possibly matches TRBD1 or TRBD2 (6 bases each). The V and J ends lost 0 bases and 6 bases respectively, with 22 bases between them. This CDR3 comprises 18 residues. Germline V gene sequence: CDR1 MGHRA, CDR2 YSYEKL. In nucleotides, the CDR3 is TGCGCCAGCAGCCAAGATCTGGTCTCATGGGGGGCCGGGGATACGCAGTATTTT. Translating gives CASSQDLVSWGAGDTQYF.

The gene calls are TRBV28 and TRBJ2-2, with 10 bases matching TRBD1. Germline V gene data show CDR1 as MDHEN and CDR2 as SYDVKM. The CDR3 spans 12 residues. CDR3 residues: CAGQGRTGELFF. CDR3 sequence (DNA): TGTGCGGGACAGGGGCGGACCGGGGAGCTGTTTTTT. Full variable domain (rest looked up from reference TRBV28 and TRBJ2-2): DVKVTQSSRYLVKRTGEKVFLECVQDMDHENMFWYRQDPGLGLRLIYFSYDVKMKEKGDIPEGYSVSREKKERFSLILESASTNQTSMYLCAGQGRTGELFFGEGSRLTVL.

This chain uses TRBV6-6 with TRBJ2-3; possibly TRBD1 for D (5 bases). V was shortened by 0 bases and J by 5 bases, with 12 bases between the two germline ends. The CDR3 sequence is 15 residues long. The germline CDR1 and CDR2 sequences are MNHNY and SVGAGI (reference sequence). This CDR3 is CASSYSVGQKDTQYF. The DNA for the CDR3 is TGTGCCAGCAGTTACTCCGTGGGGCAAAAAGATACGCAGTATTTT.

This chain connects TRBV7-2 to TRBJ1-3; D is unresolved. The germline V gene has CDR1 SGHTA and CDR2 FQGNSA. V lost 2 bases and J lost 3, with 5 bases in between. This CDR3 has 13 residues. CDR3 bases: TGTGCCAGCAGCTTAATTAATGGAAACACCATATATTTT. It yields the protein CASSLINGNTIYF. The full variable domain, with the rest looked up from reference TRBV7-2 and TRBJ1-3, is GAGVSQSPSNKVTEKGKDVELRCDPISGHTALYWYRQSLGQGLEFLIYFQGNSAPDKSGLPSDRFSAERTGGSVSTLTIQRTQQEDSAVYLCASSLINGNTIYFGEGSWLTVV.

The chain is built from TRBV7-9 and TRBJ2-1; TRBD1 agrees at 7 bases. V was clipped by 3 bases and J by 5 bases; unmatched bases: 1. The CDR3 has 13 amino acids. Germline V gives CDR1 SEHNR, CDR2 FQNEAQ (reference sequence). CDR3 coding DNA: TGTGCCAGCAGCTTTGACAGGGACAATGAGCAGTTCTTC. Protein product: CASSFDRDNEQFF.

The J gene is TRBJ1-2, the V gene TRBV7-2; D unresolved. The CDR3 length is 14 residues. The germline CDR1 and CDR2 sequences are SGHTA and FQGNSA. Trimming took 6 bases from V and 0 from J, leaving 11 bases between them. This CDR3 is CASRRMGANYGYTF. Here the CDR3 DNA reads TGTGCCAGCAGACGAATGGGAGCTAACTATGGCTACACCTTC.

CDR3 nucleotides: TGTGCCAGCATGGTCCGAAACAGCGTCCATACGCAGTATTTT. This encodes CASMVRNSVHTQYF. The chain joins TRBV28 to TRBJ2-3; D gene uncertain. Germline CDR1 and CDR2: MDHEN and SYDVKM. The CDR3 has 14 amino acids. Trimming took 7 bases from V and 7 from J, leaving 18 bases between them.

The chain combines TRBV11-2 with TRBJ2-1; 7 bases are shared with TRBD2. Germline loops: CDR1 SGHAT, CDR2 FQNNGV. V was pared by 1 base and J by 5 bases, with 5 bases of the junction left unmatched. This CDR3 contains 15 residues. The CDR3 sequence: CASSLGASGNNEQFF. CDR3 DNA: TGTGCCAGCAGCTTAGGGGCTAGCGGAAACAATGAGCAGTTCTTC.

The V and J genes are TRBV30 and TRBJ2-1; 8 nucleotides line up with TRBD2. The germline V gene has CDR1 GTSNPN and CDR2 SVGIG (reference sequence). The CDR3 covers 13 residues. Trimming at V came to 1 base and at J to 12 bases, leaving 8 bases not matched to a gene. CDR3 bases: TGTGCCTGGAGTGGCAGCGGGGGAATAGGGCAGTTCTTC. Encoded protein: CAWSGSGGIGQFF. Full variable domain (remainder filled in from reference TRBV30 and TRBJ2-1): SQTIHQWPATLVQPVGSPLSLECTVEGTSNPNLYWYRQAAGRGLQLLFYSVGIGQISSEVPQNLSASRPQDRQFILSSKKLLLSDSGFYLCAWSGSGGIGQFFGPGTRLTVL.

V and J are TRBV30 and TRBJ1-4; D might be TRBD1 (5 bases). The CDR3 runs to 18 residues. Germline assignment: CDR1 GTSNPN and CDR2 SVGIG (reference sequence). Trimming pared 0 bases from V and 0 bases from J, leaving 17 bases between. CDR3 protein: CAWSVLRLLGATNEKLFF. The DNA of the CDR3 is TGTGCCTGGAGTGTACTTCGACTACTGGGGGCAACTAATGAAAAACTGTTTTTT.

The V and J genes are TRBV19 and TRBJ2-7, with 10 bases matching TRBD1. V shed 5 bases, J shed 2 bases, and the junction held 9 bases outside the gene matches. The germline V gene encodes CDR1 LNHDA and CDR2 SQIVND (reference sequence). CDR3 length equals 16 residues. The CDR3 loop is CASSGMDRGNAYEQYF. The CDR3 DNA sequence: TGTGCCAGTAGTGGAATGGACAGGGGGAACGCCTACGAGCAGTACTTC.

The chain links TRBV30 to TRBJ2-1; possible D gene TRBD1, 6 bases. This CDR3 is 14 amino acids long. Germline CDR1 GTSNPN, CDR2 SVGIG (reference sequence). V was shortened by 5 bases and J by 6 bases, with 17 bases between the two germline ends. The DNA of the CDR3 is TGTGCCTGGGGAACATACTACAGGGTCAATGAGCAGTTCTTC. It specifies CAWGTYYRVNEQFF.

This clone was picked up one time. The CDR3 here is CASSPAMGSYNSPLHF. The CDR3 nucleotides are TGCGCCAGCAGCCCAGCCATGGGATCCTATAATTCACCCCTCCACTTT. The genes are TRBV5-1 and TRBJ1-6; D gene uncertain. The V gene's germline CDR1 is SGHRS and CDR2 YFSETQ. The V gene lost 4 bases and the J gene lost 1 base, with 12 bases spanning the gap. The CDR3 runs 16 residues.

This clone came up once. The CDR3 spells CASSPLPEPGNTIYF. The DNA of the CDR3 is TGTGCCAGCTCACCACTCCCCGAACCTGGAAACACCATATATTTT. The chain employs TRBV18 and TRBJ1-3; D gene uncertain. Trimming cost V 1 base and J 2 bases, with 9 bases left between them. Germline V CDR1 and CDR2: KGHSH, LQKENI. This CDR3 has 15 residues.

The CDR3 reads CASSPRQGAGQYEQYF. The CDR3 coding sequence is TGTGCCAGCAGCCCCCGACAGGGGGCGGGCCAATACGAGCAGTACTTC. This chain uses TRBV7-2 with TRBJ2-7; TRBD1 agrees at 10 bases. Germline V lookup: CDR1 SGHTA, CDR2 FQGNSA. J was trimmed by 4 bases and V by 5 bases; bases with no gene match: 11. CDR3 length equals 16 residues.

The chain uses TRBV7-9 and TRBJ2-3; 7 bases line up with TRBD2. The CDR3 runs 16 residues. V was pared by 5 bases and J by 6 bases, with 14 bases of the junction left unmatched. Germline V CDR1 and CDR2: SEHNR, FQNEAQ (reference sequence). The CDR3 region has the DNA TGTGCCAGCAGCCAGACGGGGAGGGGAGCGACGGATACGCAGTATTTT. Its protein product is CASSQTGRGATDTQYF.